This TCR beta chain is drawn from a study of blood T cell repertoires in COVID-19 (TCRdb year 2020). Context from the whole study: Collaborator samples came from the United States, Italy and Spain and covered acute and convalescent phases of COVID-19. Deeply sampled blood TCRbeta repertoires from subjects exposed to, actively infected with, or recovered from COVID-19 were included in the dataset. Where available, HLA class I and class II types were taken from metadata supplied by the sample provider and were not determined by assay-based typing. Nearly every sample came with metadata listing a de-identified subject ID, COVID-19 status, age in years and sex. The samples were drawn from the first 160 participants of the ongoing ImmuneRACE study and from under 1,500 subjects provided by 6 global collaborators. The material from the prospective study consisted of cDNA or gDNA derived from T cells, B-cell-depleted T cells, or PBMCs. A freely available public database, intended as a resource for researchers studying the immune response to SARS-CoV-2, is where the repertoires were released.

A second Seattle source provided samples from volunteer blood donors who had recovered from COVID-19. Each collaborating institution followed its own protocols to collect whole blood in K2EDTA tubes. For TCRbeta analysis, collaborators shipped samples in one of three forms: frozen whole blood, isolated PBMCs, or DNA extracted from either of those sample types. Results the study describes overall, beyond this receptor: How much clinical and demographic metadata was included differed by source and by participant, and the metadata was provided uncurated.

In the germline V gene, CDR1 corresponds to MNHEY and CDR2 to SVGEGT. The CDR3 holds 16 amino acids from the cysteine to the phenylalanine. Here the CDR3 DNA is all that survives: 48 bases in frame from base 1. V is shortened by 6 bases, J by 1 base, and the region joining them spans 16 bases. TCRbeta CDR3 regions were amplified from genomic DNA by means of the immunoSEQ Assay, a bias-controlled multiplex PCR. The original pipeline was this. Nucleated cell counts per sample were estimated from amplification of reference gene primers within the assay. Sequence reads were collapsed and filtered to measure the absolute abundance of every unique TCRbeta CDR3 rearrangement. Productive Simpson clonality was computed per sample as the square root of Simpson's diversity index over productive rearrangements. What TCRdb holds here is the immuneACCESS table cut down to in-frame rearrangements. Part of the clones is not present; checked against another copy, under half of the missing clones reflect an unresolved V gene, and the others are unexplained. For V, J and clone size, that table is used; D and trimming come from the DNA. The sample has roughly 260,000 clones on record, about 88% of them singletons. In total, the top ten clones hold approximately 2.2% of the sample.

In the case of this clone: Its antigen is not yet known. Base qualities are not recorded, but no much larger clone differs from it by a single base.

The chain couples TRBV6-2 or TRBV6-3 to TRBJ1-5; 5 matching bases give a weak D call of TRBD1. Material for sequencing was peripheral blood. The sequence was obtained from a woman in her thirties or forties who had recovered from COVID-19. The CDR3 protein sequence reads: CASSPILGGSNQPQHF. The nucleotide sequence reads as follows: TGTGCCAGCAGCCCTATCTTGGGGGGGAGCAATCAGCCCCAGCATTTT.